A selection of T cell receptor beta chains follows, all from one sample in a study of blood T cell repertoires in COVID-19. Method: immunoSEQ multiplex PCR; TCRdb's copy keeps in-frame clones and lacks some. The sample lists roughly 110,000 clones, around 85% occurring once. Sequences were obtained from peripheral blood. Every receptor here comes from a woman in her sixties with COVID-19, enrolled during active disease. Both conserved end residues are part of each CDR3. Fields, in order: V gene, D gene, clone size, CDR3 length, J gene, CDR3 protein, CDR3 DNA. The D gene is left open where the match is weak. Clone size, where shown, is once, few, many, or a class for clones that have expanded.

TRBV18	TRBD2	NA	15	TRBJ2-1	CASSPRAGGNNEQFF	TGTGCCAGCTCACCAAGGGCGGGGGGCAACAATGAGCAGTTCTTC
TRBV3-1/TRBV3-2	NA	NA	13	TRBJ1-1	CASSPLVDTEAFF	TGTGCCAGCAGCCCCCTAGTGGACACTGAAGCTTTCTTT
TRBV12-3/TRBV12-4	NA	NA	13	TRBJ1-4	CASSLSGVEKLFF	TGTGCCAGCAGTTTGTCAGGGGTCGAAAAACTGTTTTTT
TRBV20-1	TRBD2	once	15	TRBJ2-5	CSASTSGRHQETQYF	TGCAGTGCTAGTACTAGCGGGAGGCACCAAGAGACCCAGTACTTC
TRBV29-1	TRBD1	NA	12	TRBJ1-1	CSFGRDRDEAFF	TGCAGCTTCGGCCGGGACAGAGATGAAGCTTTCTTT
TRBV19	NA	NA	11	TRBJ2-7	CASSPGDEQYF	TGTGCCAGTAGTCCAGGGGACGAGCAGTACTTC
TRBV3-1/TRBV3-2	TRBD1	NA	13	TRBJ2-7	CASSQQGADEQYF	TGTGCCAGCAGCCAACAGGGGGCGGATGAGCAGTACTTC
TRBV7-2	TRBD2	NA	15	TRBJ2-1	CASSTRGAYRNEQFF	TGTGCCAGCAGCACGCGGGGGGCTTATAGGAATGAGCAGTTCTTC
TRBV7-3	NA	NA	13	TRBJ1-1	CASSLGAPTEAFF	TGTGCCAGCAGCTTGGGGGCTCCCACTGAAGCTTTCTTT
TRBV23-1	TRBD1	NA	18	TRBJ2-1	CASSGDRTGERSYNEQFF	TGCGCCAGCAGCGGCGACCGGACAGGGGAAAGGTCCTACAATGAGCAGTTCTTC
TRBV5-8	NA	NA	15	TRBJ2-7	CASSSPPREVYEQYF	TGTGCCAGCAGCTCACCCCCCCGGGAAGTCTACGAGCAGTACTTC
TRBV19	TRBD2	NA	14	TRBJ2-7	CASSMGTTDYEQYF	TGTGCCAGTAGTATGGGGACTACCGACTACGAGCAGTACTTC
TRBV10-3	TRBD1	large	16	TRBJ1-2	CAISESGTGTPYGYTF	TGTGCCATCAGTGAGTCGGGGACAGGGACCCCCTATGGCTACACCTTC
TRBV6-2/TRBV6-3	NA	NA	13	TRBJ1-4	CASSIRDTEKLFF	TGTGCCAGCAGTATCCGGGACACCGAAAAACTGTTTTTT
TRBV2	NA	NA	14	TRBJ2-1	CASSERARGNEQFF	TGTGCCAGCAGTGAACGTGCCAGGGGAAATGAGCAGTTCTTC
TRBV11-1	TRBD1	NA	16	TRBJ2-1	CASSAQEQGANNEQFF	TGTGCCAGCAGCGCCCAGGAACAGGGGGCGAACAATGAGCAGTTCTTC
TRBV27	TRBD1	NA	13	TRBJ1-2	CASRRTGLYGYTF	TGTGCCAGCAGGAGGACAGGGTTATATGGCTACACCTTC
TRBV11-2	NA	NA	14	TRBJ1-1	CASSLDGGATEAFF	TGTGCCAGCAGCTTAGACGGCGGAGCCACTGAAGCTTTCTTT
TRBV3-1/TRBV3-2	NA	once	15	TRBJ1-1	CASSPVTKGDTEAFF	TGTGCCAGCAGCCCCGTGACTAAGGGAGACACTGAAGCTTTCTTT
TRBV11-2	NA	NA	15	TRBJ1-1	CASSFPSAQASQAFF	TGTGCCAGCAGCTTCCCAAGCGCGCAAGCCTCGCAAGCTTTCTTT
TRBV7-3	NA	NA	14	TRBJ1-1	CASSPQGGGEEAFF	TGTGCCAGCAGCCCCCAAGGGGGAGGGGAGGAAGCTTTCTTT
TRBV18	TRBD1	NA	17	TRBJ1-2	CASSPGQGARKSYGYTF	TGTGCCAGCTCACCCGGACAGGGGGCGAGGAAAAGCTATGGCTACACCTTC
TRBV6-1	TRBD2	NA	15	TRBJ2-7	CASSEVTSGFYEQYF	TGTGCCAGCAGTGAAGTGACTAGCGGGTTCTACGAGCAGTACTTC
TRBV25-1	TRBD1	NA	17	TRBJ1-2	CASSEKTGDRVNYGYTF	TGTGCCAGCAGTGAAAAAACTGGGGACAGGGTGAACTATGGCTACACCTTC
TRBV7-8	TRBD1	NA	16	TRBJ2-1	CASSLETGQGVNEQFF	TGTGCCAGCAGCTTGGAGACAGGACAGGGGGTCAATGAGCAGTTCTTC
TRBV5-1	NA	NA	15	TRBJ2-1	CASSVSGTWDNEQFF	TGCGCCAGCAGCGTTTCCGGGACATGGGACAATGAGCAGTTCTTC
TRBV18	TRBD1	NA	16	TRBJ1-6	CASSQNPGQLNSPLHF	TGTGCCAGCTCACAAAACCCGGGACAGTTGAATTCACCCCTCCACTTT
TRBV9	TRBD1	NA	15	TRBJ1-1	CASSTGTGWNTEAFF	TGTGCCAGCAGCACCGGGACAGGGTGGAACACTGAAGCTTTCTTT
TRBV5-5	NA	once	18	TRBJ1-1	CASSLSLVNRDMNTEAFF	TGTGCCAGCAGCTTGTCCCTTGTGAACAGGGACATGAACACTGAAGCTTTCTTT
TRBV18	TRBD1	few	17	TRBJ1-2	CASSPPVRGTGRYGYTF	TGTGCCAGCTCACCACCTGTTCGAGGGACAGGACGTTATGGCTACACCTTC
TRBV19	NA	NA	16	TRBJ1-5	CASRTLRGNSNQPQHF	TGTGCCAGCAGAACCCTGCGGGGGAATAGCAATCAGCCCCAGCATTTT
TRBV4-1	NA	NA	15	TRBJ1-1	CASSQHLREDTEAFF	TGCGCCAGCAGCCAACATCTGAGGGAGGACACTGAAGCTTTCTTT
TRBV14	TRBD1	NA	15	TRBJ2-7	CASSQGRTGSYEQYF	TGTGCCAGCAGCCAAGGGAGGACAGGGTCCTACGAGCAGTACTTC
TRBV3-1/TRBV3-2	TRBD2	NA	15	TRBJ2-3	CASSPPSGGGDTQYF	TGTGCCAGCAGCCCCCCCAGCGGGGGGGGCGATACGCAGTATTTT
TRBV27	NA	NA	14	TRBJ1-5	CASSLDRPGQPQHF	TGTGCCAGCAGTTTAGACAGGCCAGGTCAGCCCCAGCATTTT
TRBV11-2	TRBD2	NA	13	TRBJ2-1	CASRKLADNEQFF	TGTGCCAGCAGGAAACTAGCGGACAATGAGCAGTTCTTC
TRBV30	NA	NA	15	TRBJ1-5	CAWRRPGWVNQPQHF	TGTGCCTGGAGAAGGCCAGGGTGGGTCAATCAGCCCCAGCATTTT
TRBV10-3	NA	NA	15	TRBJ1-6	CAISESFQGASPLHF	TGTGCCATCAGTGAGTCGTTCCAGGGCGCCTCACCCCTCCACTTT
TRBV5-1	NA	NA	14	TRBJ1-6	CASSLGSGASPLHF	TGCGCCAGCAGCTTGGGATCAGGGGCTTCACCCCTCCACTTT
TRBV20-1	TRBD2	once	17	TRBJ2-3	CSASSVALAVDTDTQYF	TGCAGTGCTAGTTCCGTTGCACTAGCGGTTGATACAGATACGCAGTATTTT
TRBV2	NA	NA	13	TRBJ1-5	CASSPGSNQPQHF	TGTGCCAGCAGTCCGGGGAGCAATCAGCCCCAGCATTTT
TRBV19	TRBD1	NA	16	TRBJ2-7	CASSRTGGDWFYEQYF	TGTGCCAGTAGCAGGACAGGGGGCGATTGGTTCTACGAGCAGTACTTC
TRBV7-2	NA	NA	15	TRBJ1-5	CASSLTQLSNQPQHF	TGTGCCAGCAGCTTAACACAGCTAAGCAATCAGCCCCAGCATTTT
TRBV5-5	TRBD1	NA	17	TRBJ1-2	CASSSRGGGSPSYGYTF	TGTGCCAGCAGCTCCCGAGGGGGCGGCTCCCCTTCATATGGCTACACCTTC
TRBV5-4	TRBD2	NA	15	TRBJ2-1	CASSGSGGLNNEQFF	TGTGCCAGCAGCGGGAGCGGGGGGCTGAACAATGAGCAGTTCTTC
TRBV2	NA	NA	22	TRBJ1-5	CASSDQQGKLRGAGRINQPQHF	TGTGCCAGCAGTGATCAGCAAGGGAAGTTGCGGGGGGCAGGGCGAATCAATCAGCCCCAGCATTTT
TRBV5-1	TRBD2	few	16	TRBJ2-1	CASKSTLAGGYNEQFF	TGCGCCAGCAAAAGCACGCTAGCGGGGGGATACAATGAGCAGTTCTTC
TRBV7-2	NA	once	16	TRBJ1-2	CASSLEPGLLNYGYTF	TGTGCCAGCAGCTTAGAGCCGGGACTTCTGAACTATGGCTACACCTTC
TRBV27	NA	NA	14	TRBJ2-7	CASSPTGSSYEQYF	TGTGCCAGCAGTCCGACAGGTAGCTCCTACGAGCAGTACTTC
TRBV4-2	TRBD1	NA	16	TRBJ1-3	CASSQPTGTDGNTIYF	TGTGCCAGCAGCCAACCTACTGGGACAGATGGAAACACCATATATTTT
TRBV7-8	NA	few	14	TRBJ1-1	CASSRQSMNTEAFF	TGTGCCAGCAGCCGACAGTCCATGAACACTGAAGCTTTCTTT
TRBV15	TRBD2	NA	15	TRBJ2-4	CATSKLAGAKNIQYF	TGTGCCACCAGCAAGTTAGCGGGGGCCAAAAACATTCAGTACTTC
TRBV10-3	NA	NA	15	TRBJ1-2	CAIRTLGEGSNGYTF	TGTGCCATCAGGACGCTCGGGGAGGGGTCGAATGGCTACACCTTC
TRBV6-5	NA	many	13	TRBJ2-3	CASSYSREDTQYF	TGTGCCAGCAGTTACAGCCGGGAGGATACGCAGTATTTT
TRBV6-2/TRBV6-3	TRBD1	NA	14	TRBJ1-5	CASSRQGIDQPQHF	TGTGCCAGCAGTAGACAGGGAATCGATCAGCCCCAGCATTTT
TRBV11-2	TRBD2	NA	15	TRBJ2-5	CASSLGGGRQETQYF	TGTGCCAGCAGCTTGGGCGGGGGGCGCCAAGAGACCCAGTACTTC
TRBV5-8	TRBD1	once	15	TRBJ2-3	CASSYPGTGGGTQYF	TGTGCCAGCAGCTACCCCGGGACAGGGGGAGGCACGCAGTATTTT